Listed below are T cell receptor beta chains from one sample, sequenced in a study of blood T cell repertoires in COVID-19. Here immunoSEQ multiplex PCR was the method, and the copy in TCRdb shows in-frame clones only, minus some. The sample lists 400,000 to 450,000 clones, about nine tenths occurring once. Sequenced input: peripheral blood. The receptors originated from a woman aged 25 to 39 with active or convalescent COVID-19. CDR3s include the opening cysteine and the closing phenylalanine or tryptophan. The order of the fields is V gene, J gene, CDR3 protein.

TRBV5-1,TRBJ1-2,CASSIDSYGYTF
TRBV10-2,TRBJ1-2,CASSESGEGYTF
TRBV18,TRBJ1-1,CASSPTGGAGVNTEAFF
TRBV19,TRBJ2-3,CASSITSGRRGLSTDTQYF
TRBV7-6,TRBJ2-5,CASSFRTSGLEETQYF
TRBV11-3,TRBJ2-7,CASSLGTDGAYEQYF
TRBV19,TRBJ1-4,CASSSILAGGGTNEKLFF
TRBV27,TRBJ1-1,CASNYRGGTEAFF
TRBV11-2,TRBJ2-1,CASSGYSGSARNEQFF
TRBV5-4,TRBJ2-7,CASSYISEGPDEQYF
TRBV29-1,TRBJ1-2,CSVDRTGYGYTF
TRBV7-2,TRBJ1-2,CASSSKPYMVGYTF
TRBV10-3,TRBJ2-7,CAIKRDRGHEQYF
TRBV13,TRBJ2-3,CASSPRGGPSTDTQYF
TRBV7-2,TRBJ1-3,CASSLSFDSRNTIYF
TRBV11-2,TRBJ2-5,CASSPGQETQYF
TRBV10-2,TRBJ2-1,CASTSLESYEQFF
TRBV6-5,TRBJ1-1,CASSYQGMNTEAFF
TRBV5-4,TRBJ1-2,CASSQDRGPYGYTF
TRBV27,TRBJ1-2,CASSPVGRGYTF